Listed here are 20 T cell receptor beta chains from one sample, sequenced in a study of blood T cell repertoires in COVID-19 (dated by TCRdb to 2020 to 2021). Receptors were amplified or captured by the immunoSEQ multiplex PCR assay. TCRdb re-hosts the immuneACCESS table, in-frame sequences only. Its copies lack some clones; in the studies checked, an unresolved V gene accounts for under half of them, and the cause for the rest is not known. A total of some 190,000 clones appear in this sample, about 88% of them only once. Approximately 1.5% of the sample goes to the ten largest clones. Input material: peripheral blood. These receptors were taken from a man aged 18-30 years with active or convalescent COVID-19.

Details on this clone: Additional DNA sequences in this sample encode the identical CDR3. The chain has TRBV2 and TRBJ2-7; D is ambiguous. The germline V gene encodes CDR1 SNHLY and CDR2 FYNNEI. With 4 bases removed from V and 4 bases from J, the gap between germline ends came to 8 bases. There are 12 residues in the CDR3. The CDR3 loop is CASSAGLYEQYF. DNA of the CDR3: TGTGCCAGCAGTGCCGGTCTATACGAGCAGTACTTC.

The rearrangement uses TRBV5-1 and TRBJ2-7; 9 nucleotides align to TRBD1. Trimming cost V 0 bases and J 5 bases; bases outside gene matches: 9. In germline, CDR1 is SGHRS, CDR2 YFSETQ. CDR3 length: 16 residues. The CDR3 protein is CASSLGVRDRDHEQYF. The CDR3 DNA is TGCGCCAGCAGCTTGGGTGTCCGGGACAGGGATCACGAGCAGTACTTC. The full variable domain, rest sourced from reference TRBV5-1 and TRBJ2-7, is KAGVTQTPRYLIKTRGQQVTLSCSPISGHRSVSWYQQTPGQGLQFLFEYFSETQRNKGNFPGRFSGRQFSNSRSEMNVSTLELGDSALYLCASSLGVRDRDHEQYFGPGTRLTVT.

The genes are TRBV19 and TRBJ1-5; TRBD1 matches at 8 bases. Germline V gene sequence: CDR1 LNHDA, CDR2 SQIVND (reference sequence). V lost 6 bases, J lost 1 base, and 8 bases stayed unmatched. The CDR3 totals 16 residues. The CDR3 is CASRWTGRSSNQPQHF. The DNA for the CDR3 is TGTGCCAGTAGGTGGACAGGGAGGTCAAGCAATCAGCCCCAGCATTTT.

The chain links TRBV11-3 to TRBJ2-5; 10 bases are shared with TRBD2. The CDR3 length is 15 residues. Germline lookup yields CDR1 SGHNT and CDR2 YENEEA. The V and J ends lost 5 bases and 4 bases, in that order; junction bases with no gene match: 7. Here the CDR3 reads CASSVSGRGGETQYF. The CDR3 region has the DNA TGTGCCAGCAGCGTAAGCGGGAGGGGTGGAGAGACCCAGTACTTC.

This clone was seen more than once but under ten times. The CDR3 DNA reads as TGTGCCAGCAGCTTATTGGGCAGGGAAGTTCCTGGAAACACCATATATTTT. Its protein is CASSLLGREVPGNTIYF. The chain recombines TRBV7-3 with TRBJ1-3; D perhaps matches TRBD1 (5 bases). V lost 2 bases and J lost 2, with 16 bases in between. The CDR3 is 17 residues long. Germline loops: CDR1 SGHTA, CDR2 FQGTGA.

The CDR3 reads CASSLDLKQETQYF. As DNA, the CDR3 is TGTGCCAGCAGCTTGGACTTGAAGCAAGAGACCCAGTACTTC. The chain is built from TRBV5-4 and TRBJ2-5; D unresolved. V shed 0 bases and J shed 2 bases, with 8 bases lying between them. Per the germline V gene, CDR1 is SGHNT and CDR2 is YYREEE (reference sequence). This CDR3 is 14 amino acids long.

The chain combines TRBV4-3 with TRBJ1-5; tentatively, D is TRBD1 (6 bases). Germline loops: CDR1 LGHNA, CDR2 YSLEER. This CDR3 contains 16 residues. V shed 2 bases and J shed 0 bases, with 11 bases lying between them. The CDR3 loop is CASSQYRVISNQPQHF. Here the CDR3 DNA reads TGCGCCAGCAGCCAATACAGGGTAATTAGCAATCAGCCCCAGCATTTT.

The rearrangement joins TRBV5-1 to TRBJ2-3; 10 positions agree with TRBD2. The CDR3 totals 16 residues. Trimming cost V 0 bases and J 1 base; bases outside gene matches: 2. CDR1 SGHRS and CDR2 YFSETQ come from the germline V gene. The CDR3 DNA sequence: TGCGCCAGCAGCTTGGGGACTAGCGGCCGCACAGATACGCAGTATTTT. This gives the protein CASSLGTSGRTDTQYF.

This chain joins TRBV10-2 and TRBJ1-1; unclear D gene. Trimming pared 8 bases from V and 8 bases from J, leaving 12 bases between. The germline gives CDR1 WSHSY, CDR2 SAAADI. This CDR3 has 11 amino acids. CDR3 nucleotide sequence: TGCGCCAGCCAGGACGGGAGGGAAGCTTTCTTT. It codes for CASQDGREAFF.

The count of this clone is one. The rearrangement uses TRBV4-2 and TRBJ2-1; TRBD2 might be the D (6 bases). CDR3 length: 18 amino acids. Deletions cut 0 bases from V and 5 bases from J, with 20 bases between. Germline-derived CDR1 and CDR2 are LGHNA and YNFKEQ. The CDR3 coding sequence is TGTGCCAGCAGCCAAGAGGGCGGGATAGCCTTCCAAGACAATGAGCAGTTCTTC. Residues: CASSQEGGIAFQDNEQFF.

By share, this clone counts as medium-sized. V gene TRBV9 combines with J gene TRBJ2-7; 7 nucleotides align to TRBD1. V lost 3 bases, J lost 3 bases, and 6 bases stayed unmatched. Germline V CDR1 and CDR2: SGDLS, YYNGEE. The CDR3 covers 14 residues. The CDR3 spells CASSGDRENYEQYF. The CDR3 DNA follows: TGTGCCAGCAGCGGAGACAGGGAGAACTACGAGCAGTACTTC.

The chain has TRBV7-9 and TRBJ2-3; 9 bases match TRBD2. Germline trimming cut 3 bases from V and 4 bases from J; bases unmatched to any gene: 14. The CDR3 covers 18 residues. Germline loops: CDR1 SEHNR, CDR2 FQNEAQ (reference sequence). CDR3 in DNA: TGTGCCAGCAGCTTTTTTTCTGGGACTAGCAGTTTCGCAGATACGCAGTATTTT. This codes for CASSFFSGTSSFADTQYF.

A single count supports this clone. As DNA, the CDR3 is TGCGCCAGCAGCCTCACAGGGGGGGGCGCAGATACGCAGTATTTT. Protein product: CASSLTGGGADTQYF. The gene calls are TRBV5-1 and TRBJ2-3; D possibly corresponds to TRBD1 (8 bases). Germline loops: CDR1 SGHRS, CDR2 YFSETQ. The V end lost 4 bases, the J end lost 4 bases, and 16 bases lay between the germline ends. The CDR3 runs to 15 residues.

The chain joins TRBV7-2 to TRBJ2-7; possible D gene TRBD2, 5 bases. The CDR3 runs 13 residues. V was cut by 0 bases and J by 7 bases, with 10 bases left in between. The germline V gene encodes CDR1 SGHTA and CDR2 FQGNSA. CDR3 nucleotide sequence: TGTGCCAGCAGCTTAGCCTTTTCGGGGGAGCAGTACTTC. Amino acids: CASSLAFSGEQYF. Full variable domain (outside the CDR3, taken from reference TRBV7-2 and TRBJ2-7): GAGVSQSPSNKVTEKGKDVELRCDPISGHTALYWYRQSLGQGLEFLIYFQGNSAPDKSGLPSDRFSAERTGGSVSTLTIQRTQQEDSAVYLCASSLAFSGEQYFGPGTRLTVT.

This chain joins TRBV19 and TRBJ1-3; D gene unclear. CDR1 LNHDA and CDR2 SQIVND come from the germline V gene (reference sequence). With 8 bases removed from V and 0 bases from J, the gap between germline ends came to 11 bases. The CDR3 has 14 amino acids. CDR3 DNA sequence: TGTGCCAGTCGATTTGGTAGCTCTGGAAACACCATATATTTT. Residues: CASRFGSSGNTIYF.

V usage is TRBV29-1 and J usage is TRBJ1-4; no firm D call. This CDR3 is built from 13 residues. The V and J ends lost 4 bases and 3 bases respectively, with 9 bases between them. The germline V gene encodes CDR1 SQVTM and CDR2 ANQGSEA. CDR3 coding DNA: TGCAGCGTTGGAGGGCGGGCTAATGAAAAACTGTTTTTT. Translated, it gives CSVGGRANEKLFF.

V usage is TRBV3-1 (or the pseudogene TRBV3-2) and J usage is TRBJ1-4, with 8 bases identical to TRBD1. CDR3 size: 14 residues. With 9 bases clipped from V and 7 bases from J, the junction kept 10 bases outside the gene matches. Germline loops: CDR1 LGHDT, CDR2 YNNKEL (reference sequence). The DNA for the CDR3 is TGTGCCAGTTCCCCGGACAGGGTCGGTGAAAAACTGTTTTTT. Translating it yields CASSPDRVGEKLFF.

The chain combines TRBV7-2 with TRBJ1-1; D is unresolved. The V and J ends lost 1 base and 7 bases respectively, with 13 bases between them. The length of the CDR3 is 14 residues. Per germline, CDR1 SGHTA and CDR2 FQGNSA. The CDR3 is CASSLVGGLSEAFF. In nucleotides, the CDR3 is TGTGCCAGCAGCTTAGTTGGCGGGCTTAGTGAAGCTTTCTTT.

Written as DNA, the CDR3 is TGTGCCATCCAGGGGACAATCGGAGAGACCCAGTACTTC. It translates to CAIQGTIGETQYF. V and J are TRBV2 and TRBJ2-5, with a weak D call TRBD1 (6 bases). CDR1 SNHLY and CDR2 FYNNEI come from the germline V gene. This CDR3 contains 13 residues. V dropped 10 bases and J dropped 4 bases, with 16 bases sitting between them.

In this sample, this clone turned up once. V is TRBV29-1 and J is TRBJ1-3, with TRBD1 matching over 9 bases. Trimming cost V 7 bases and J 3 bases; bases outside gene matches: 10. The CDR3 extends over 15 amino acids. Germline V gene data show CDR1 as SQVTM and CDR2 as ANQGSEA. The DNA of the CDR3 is TGCAGCGCCAACGCAGGGACAGGGAATGGAAACACCATATATTTT. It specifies CSANAGTGNGNTIYF.